This TCR beta chain was sequenced in a study of shared clonotypes between healthy human individuals. General study points: Across subsets, estimated richness was generally greater for naive than for memory populations.

In replicate PCRs of sorted subsets, 150 to 200 ng DNA, some 28,000 T cell genomes, was used. Original processing notes: Junction-only immunoSEQ sequences carried no quality scores, so filtering differed. Here immunoSEQ multiplex PCR was the method, and the copy in TCRdb shows in-frame clones only, minus some. The V and J calls and the clone size are those of that table, but D and trimming were determined from the DNA. Among roughly 2.2 million clones listed, around 90% were seen once. Germline-derived CDR1 and CDR2 are KGHSH and LQKENI. V lost 3 bases to trimming and J lost 2 bases, with 7 bases between them. The CDR3 runs to 13 residues. As to this clone: Its antigen is unknown.

This receptor was taken from a man younger than 35 in good health. Some clones in this sample may be carry-over from other donors' samples. The gene calls are TRBV18 and TRBJ2-5; no definite D call. The specimen was naive CD4+ T cells from PBMCs. As for subset: CD45RA+ positively selected. For the CDR3, the DNA is TGTGCCAGCTCACCGACCAGTCAAGAGACCCAGTACTTC. Its translation: CASSPTSQETQYF.